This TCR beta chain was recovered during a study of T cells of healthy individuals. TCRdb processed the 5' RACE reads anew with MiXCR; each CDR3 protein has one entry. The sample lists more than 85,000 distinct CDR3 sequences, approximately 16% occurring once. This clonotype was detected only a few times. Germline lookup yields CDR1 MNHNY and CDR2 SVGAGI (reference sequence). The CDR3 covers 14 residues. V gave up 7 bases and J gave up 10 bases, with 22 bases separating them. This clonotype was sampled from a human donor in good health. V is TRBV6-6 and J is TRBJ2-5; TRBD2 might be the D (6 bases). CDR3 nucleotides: TGTGCCAGCACCCCCGGGGCGGGAATGGAGTTCCAGTACTTC. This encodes CASTPGAGMEFQYF.